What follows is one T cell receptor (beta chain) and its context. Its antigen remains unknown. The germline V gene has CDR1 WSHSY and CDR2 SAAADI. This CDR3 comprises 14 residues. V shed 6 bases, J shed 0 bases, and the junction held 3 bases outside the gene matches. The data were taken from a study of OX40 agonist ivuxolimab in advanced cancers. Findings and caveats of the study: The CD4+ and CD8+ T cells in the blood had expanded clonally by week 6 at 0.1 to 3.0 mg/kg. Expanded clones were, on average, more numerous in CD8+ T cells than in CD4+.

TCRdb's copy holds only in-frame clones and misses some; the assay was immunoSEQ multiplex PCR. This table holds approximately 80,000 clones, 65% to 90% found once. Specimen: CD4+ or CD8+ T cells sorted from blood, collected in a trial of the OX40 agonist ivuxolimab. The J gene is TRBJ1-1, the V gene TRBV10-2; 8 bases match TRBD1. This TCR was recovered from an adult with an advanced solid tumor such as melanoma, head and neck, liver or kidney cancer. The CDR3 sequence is CASSATGVNTEAFF. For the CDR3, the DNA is TGCGCCAGCAGCGCGACAGGGGTGAACACTGAAGCTTTCTTT.